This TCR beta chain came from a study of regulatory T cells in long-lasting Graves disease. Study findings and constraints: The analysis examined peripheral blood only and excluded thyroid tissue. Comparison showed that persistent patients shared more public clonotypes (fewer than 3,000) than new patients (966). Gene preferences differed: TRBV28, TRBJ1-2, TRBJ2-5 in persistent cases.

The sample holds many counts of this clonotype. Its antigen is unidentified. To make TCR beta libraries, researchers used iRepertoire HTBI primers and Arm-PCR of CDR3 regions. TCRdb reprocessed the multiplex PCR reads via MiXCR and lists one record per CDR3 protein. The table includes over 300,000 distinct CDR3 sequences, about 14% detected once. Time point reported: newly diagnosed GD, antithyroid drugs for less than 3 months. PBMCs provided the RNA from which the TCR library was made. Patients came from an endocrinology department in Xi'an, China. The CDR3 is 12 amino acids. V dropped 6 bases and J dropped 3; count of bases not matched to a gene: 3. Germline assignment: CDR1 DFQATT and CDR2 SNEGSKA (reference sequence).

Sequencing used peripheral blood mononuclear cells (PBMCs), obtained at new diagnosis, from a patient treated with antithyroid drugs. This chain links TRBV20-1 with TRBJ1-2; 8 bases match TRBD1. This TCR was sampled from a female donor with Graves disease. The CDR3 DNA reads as TGCAGTGCACAGGGGGAGGACTATGGCTACACCTTC. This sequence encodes CSAQGEDYGYTF.